Reported below is one TCR beta chain. The CDR3 length is 15 residues. Unmatched junction bases numbered 7, after V lost 5 bases and J lost 4 bases. CDR1 and CDR2 from the germline V gene are SGHVS and FNYEAQ. The data originate from a study of T cell responses to AZD1222 COVID-19 vaccine. Sequencing used immunoSEQ multiplex PCR; TCRdb keeps in-frame clones, though not all of them. The sample has fewer than 180,000 clones; over 75% are singletons. This TCR was sampled from an adult who received the AZD1222 COVID-19 vaccine. This chain connects TRBV7-6 to TRBJ2-7; 11 bases line up with TRBD1. The sequences come from peripheral blood, collected 28 days after the second AZD1222 dose. CDR3 sequence reads: CASSGGTGGAYEQYF. The DNA for the CDR3 is TGTGCCAGCAGCGGGGGGACAGGGGGTGCGTACGAGCAGTACTTC.